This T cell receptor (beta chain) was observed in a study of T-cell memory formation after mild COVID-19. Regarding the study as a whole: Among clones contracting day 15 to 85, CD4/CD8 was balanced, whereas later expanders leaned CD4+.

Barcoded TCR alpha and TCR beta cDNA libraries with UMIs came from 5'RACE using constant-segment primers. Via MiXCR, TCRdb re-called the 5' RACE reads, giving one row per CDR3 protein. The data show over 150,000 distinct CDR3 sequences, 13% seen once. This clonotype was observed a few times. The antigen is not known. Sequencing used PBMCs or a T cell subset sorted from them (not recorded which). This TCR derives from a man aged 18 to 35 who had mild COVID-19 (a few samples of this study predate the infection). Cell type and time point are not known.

The CDR3 nucleotides read TGCGCCAGCAGCACCGGGACGCCGGGCAGGAATACGCAGTATTTT. As protein: CASSTGTPGRNTQYF. The chain links TRBV5-1 to TRBJ2-3; tentatively, D is TRBD1 or TRBD2 (5 bases each). CDR1 and CDR2 from the germline V gene are SGHRS and YFSETQ. This CDR3 is built from 15 residues. The V end lost 4 bases, the J end lost 7 bases, and 19 bases lay between the germline ends. Based on the CDR3 plus reference TRBV5-1 and TRBJ2-3, the full variable domain is KAGVTQTPRYLIKTRGQQVTLSCSPISGHRSVSWYQQTPGQGLQFLFEYFSETQRNKGNFPGRFSGRQFSNSRSEMNVSTLELGDSALYLCASSTGTPGRNTQYFGPGTRLTVL.